This T cell receptor beta chain was recovered during a study of human T cells and chemical hapten exposure. Study at large: Slight differences in pooled library volume were the main source of varying TCR yields across samples.

The study extracted total RNA from unfractionated whole blood. What the library attached to individual cDNA molecules were unique molecular identifiers. In the authors' methods: Samples held a median of around 100,000 TCRs, range roughly 20,000–690,600. TCRdb reprocessed the 5' RACE reads via MiXCR and lists one record per CDR3 protein. For this entry, the V and J calls and clone size follow TCRdb and not the study's own pipeline. Seen here are fewer than 150,000 distinct CDR3 sequences, approximately 19% observed once, and the top ten hold around 2.7%. The V end was cut by 5 bases, the J end by 2 bases, with 5 bases between. Looked up from germline, CDR1 is SGHAT and CDR2 is FQNNGV. The CDR3 spans 12 residues. This clonotype has at least ten counts.

The genes are TRBV11-2 and TRBJ2-3; no clear D gene. The receptor's source is a human donor in good health. The CDR3 reads CASSPYTDTQYF. Here the CDR3 DNA reads TGTGCCAGCAGCCCTTACACAGATACGCAGTATTTT. Based on the CDR3 plus reference TRBV11-2 and TRBJ2-3, the full variable domain is EAGVAQSPRYKIIEKRQSVAFWCNPISGHATLYWYQQILGQGPKLLIQFQNNGVVDDSQLPKDRFSAERLKGVDSTLKIQPAKLEDSAVYLCASSPYTDTQYFGPGTRLTVL.